The subject of this entry is one T cell receptor (beta chain). Its antigen is unknown. Selected positively for CCR7 and CD45RO-negative, naive CD8 cells excluded terminally differentiated effector memory CD45RA+ cells. Adult Caucasians living in Nashville, Tennessee made up all of the donors. This record belongs to a study of shared clonotypes between healthy human individuals. Study-level findings and limits: In the sorted subsets, rarefaction showed sequencing was incomplete despite large depth. Donors were few, which limited the genetic and exposure-history diversity represented.

Every subset had its genomic DNA shared out evenly among several immunoSEQ plates. The repertoire was sequenced with immunoSEQ multiplex PCR; TCRdb's copy has only in-frame clones and lacks some. The sample contains around 2,000,000 clones, 85% to 95% of which appear only once. Deletions cut 3 bases from V and 1 base from J, with 8 bases between. The germline gives CDR1 SEHNR, CDR2 FQNEAQ (reference sequence). The CDR3 is 14 amino acids. The sequence was collected from a man between 18 and 29 years old in good health. Some clones in this sample may be carry-over from other donors' samples. The chain has TRBV7-9 and TRBJ2-3; tentative D call: TRBD2 (6 bases). The material sequenced was naive CD8+ T cells from PBMCs. The CDR3 loop is CASSFPGGTDTQYF. CDR3 bases: TGTGCCAGCAGCTTCCCGGGAGGCACAGATACGCAGTATTTT. The complete variable domain, with remaining parts taken from reference TRBV7-9 and TRBJ2-3, reads DTGVSQNPRHKITKRGQNVTFRCDPISEHNRLYWYRQTLGQGPEFLTYFQNEAQLEKSRLLSDRFSAERPKGSFSTLEIQRTEQGDSAMYLCASSFPGGTDTQYFGPGTRLTVL.